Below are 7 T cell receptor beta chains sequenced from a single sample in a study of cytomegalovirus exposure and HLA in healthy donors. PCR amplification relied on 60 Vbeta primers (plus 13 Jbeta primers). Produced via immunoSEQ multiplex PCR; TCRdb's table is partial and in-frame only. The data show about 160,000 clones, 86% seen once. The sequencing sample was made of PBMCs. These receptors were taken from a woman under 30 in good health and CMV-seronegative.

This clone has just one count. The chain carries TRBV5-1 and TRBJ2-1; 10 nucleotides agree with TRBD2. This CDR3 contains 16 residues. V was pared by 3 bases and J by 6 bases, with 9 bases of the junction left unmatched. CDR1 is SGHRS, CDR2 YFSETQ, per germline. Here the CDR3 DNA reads TGCGCCAGCAGCTCCCCCTTAGCGGGGGGAGGCAATGAGCAGTTCTTC. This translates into CASSSPLAGGGNEQFF.

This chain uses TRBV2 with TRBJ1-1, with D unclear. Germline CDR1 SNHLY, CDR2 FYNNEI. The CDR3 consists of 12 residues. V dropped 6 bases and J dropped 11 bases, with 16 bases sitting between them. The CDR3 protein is CASSAGEGLAFF. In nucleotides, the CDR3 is TGTGCCAGCAGCGCCGGGGAGGGTTTGGCTTTCTTT.

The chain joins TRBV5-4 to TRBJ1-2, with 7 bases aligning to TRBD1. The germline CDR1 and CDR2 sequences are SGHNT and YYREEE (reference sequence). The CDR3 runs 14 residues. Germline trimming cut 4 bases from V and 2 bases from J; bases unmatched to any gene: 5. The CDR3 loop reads CASSRGTDNYGYTF. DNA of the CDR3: TGTGCCAGCAGCCGGGGGACAGACAACTATGGCTACACCTTC.

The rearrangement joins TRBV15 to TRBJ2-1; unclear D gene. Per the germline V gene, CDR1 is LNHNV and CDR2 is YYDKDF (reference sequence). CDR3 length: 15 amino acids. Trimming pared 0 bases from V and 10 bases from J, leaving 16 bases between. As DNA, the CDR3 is TGTGCCACCAGCAGAGAAGGTGGTAATGTCGGGGAGCAGTTCTTC. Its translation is CATSREGGNVGEQFF.

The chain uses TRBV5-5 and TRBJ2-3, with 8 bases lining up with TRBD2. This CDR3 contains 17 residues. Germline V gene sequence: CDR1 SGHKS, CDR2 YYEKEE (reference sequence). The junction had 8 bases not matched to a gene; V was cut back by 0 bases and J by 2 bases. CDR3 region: CASSLGFSGRATDTQYF. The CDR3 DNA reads TGTGCCAGCAGCTTGGGTTTTTCCGGGAGGGCCACAGATACGCAGTATTTT.

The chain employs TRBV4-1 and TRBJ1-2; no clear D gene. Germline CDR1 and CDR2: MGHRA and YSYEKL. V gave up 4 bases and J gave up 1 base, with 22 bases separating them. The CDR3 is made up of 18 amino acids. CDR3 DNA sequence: TGCGCCAGCAGCCTCGGTCCTCCTCCTTTTGCAATTAACTATGGCTACACCTTC. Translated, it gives CASSLGPPPFAINYGYTF.

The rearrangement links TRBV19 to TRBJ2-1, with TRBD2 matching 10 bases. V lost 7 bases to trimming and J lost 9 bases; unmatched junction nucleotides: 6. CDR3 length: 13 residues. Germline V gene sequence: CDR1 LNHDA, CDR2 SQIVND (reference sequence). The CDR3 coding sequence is TGTGCCAGTACCGGGACTAGCGACAGTGAGCAGTTCTTC. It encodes CASTGTSDSEQFF. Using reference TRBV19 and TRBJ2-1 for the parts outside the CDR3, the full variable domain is DGGITQSPKYLFRKEGQNVTLSCEQNLNHDAMYWYRQDPGQGLRLIYYSQIVNDFQKGDIAEGYSVSREKKESFPLTVTSAQKNPTAFYLCASTGTSDSEQFFGPGTRLTVL.